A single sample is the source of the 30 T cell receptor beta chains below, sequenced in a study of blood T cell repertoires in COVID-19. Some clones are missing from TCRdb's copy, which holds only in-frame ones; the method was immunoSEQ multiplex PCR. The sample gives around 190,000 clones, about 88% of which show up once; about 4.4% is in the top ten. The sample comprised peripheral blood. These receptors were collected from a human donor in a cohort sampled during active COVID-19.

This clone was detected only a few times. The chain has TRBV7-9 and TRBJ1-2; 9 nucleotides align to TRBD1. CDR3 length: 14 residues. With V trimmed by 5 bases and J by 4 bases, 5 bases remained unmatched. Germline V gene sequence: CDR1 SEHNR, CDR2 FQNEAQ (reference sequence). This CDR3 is CASSQQGASYGYTF. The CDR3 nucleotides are TGTGCCAGCAGCCAACAGGGGGCCAGCTATGGCTACACCTTC.

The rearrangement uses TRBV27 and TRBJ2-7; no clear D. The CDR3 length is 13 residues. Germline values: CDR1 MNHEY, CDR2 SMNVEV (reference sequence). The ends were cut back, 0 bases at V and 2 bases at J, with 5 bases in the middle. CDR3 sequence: CASSLSFTYEQYF. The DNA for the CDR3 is TGTGCCAGCAGTTTATCGTTTACCTACGAGCAGTACTTC.

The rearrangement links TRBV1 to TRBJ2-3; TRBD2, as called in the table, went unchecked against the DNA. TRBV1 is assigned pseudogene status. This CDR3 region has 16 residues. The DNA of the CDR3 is TGCACCAGCAGCCACTTCTCCGGGGGGGCCGCAGATACGCAGTATTTT. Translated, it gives CTSSHFSGGAADTQYF.

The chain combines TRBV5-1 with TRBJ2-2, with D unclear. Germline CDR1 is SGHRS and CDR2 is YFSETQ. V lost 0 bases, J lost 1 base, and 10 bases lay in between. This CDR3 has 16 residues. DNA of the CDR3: TGCGCCAGCAGCTTGGCGGGTCTGCTGAACACCGGGGAGCTGTTTTTT. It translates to CASSLAGLLNTGELFF.

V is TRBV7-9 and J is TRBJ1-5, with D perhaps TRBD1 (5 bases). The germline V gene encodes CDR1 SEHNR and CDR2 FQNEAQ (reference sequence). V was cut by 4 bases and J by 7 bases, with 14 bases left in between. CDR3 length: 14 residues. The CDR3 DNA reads TGTGCCAGCAGCTCTCCGGTCCAGGGACAGCCCCAGCATTTT. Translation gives CASSSPVQGQPQHF.

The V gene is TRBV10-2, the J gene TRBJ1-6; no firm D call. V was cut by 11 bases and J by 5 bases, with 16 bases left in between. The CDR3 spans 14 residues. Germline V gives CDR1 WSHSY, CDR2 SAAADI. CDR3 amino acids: CALRGGDHNSPLHF. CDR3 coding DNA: TGCGCCCTTCGGGGTGGCGATCATAATTCACCCCTCCACTTT.

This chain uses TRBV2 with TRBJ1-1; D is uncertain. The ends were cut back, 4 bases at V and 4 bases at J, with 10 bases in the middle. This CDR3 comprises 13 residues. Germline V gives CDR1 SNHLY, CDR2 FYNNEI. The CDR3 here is CASSGGEGTEAFF. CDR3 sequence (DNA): TGTGCCAGCAGTGGTGGTGAGGGCACTGAAGCTTTCTTT.

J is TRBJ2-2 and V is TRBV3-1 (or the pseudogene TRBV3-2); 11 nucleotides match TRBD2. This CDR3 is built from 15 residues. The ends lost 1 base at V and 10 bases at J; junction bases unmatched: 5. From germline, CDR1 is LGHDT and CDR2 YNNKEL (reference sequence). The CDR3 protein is CASSQVAGGPLELFF. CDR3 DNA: TGTGCCAGCAGCCAAGTAGCGGGGGGGCCTTTGGAGCTGTTTTTT.

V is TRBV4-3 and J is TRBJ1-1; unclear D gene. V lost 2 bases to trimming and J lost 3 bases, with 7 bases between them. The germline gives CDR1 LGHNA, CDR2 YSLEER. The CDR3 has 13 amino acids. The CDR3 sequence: CASSQTRYTEAFF. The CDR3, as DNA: TGCGCCAGCAGCCAAACCAGGTACACTGAAGCTTTCTTT.

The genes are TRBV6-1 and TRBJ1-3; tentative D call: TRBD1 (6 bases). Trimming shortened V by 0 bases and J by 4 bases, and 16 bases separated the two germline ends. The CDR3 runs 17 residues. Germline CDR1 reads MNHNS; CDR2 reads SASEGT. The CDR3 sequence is CASSEALDRRYGNTIYF. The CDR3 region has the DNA TGTGCCAGCAGTGAAGCGCTCGACAGGCGTTACGGAAACACCATATATTTT.

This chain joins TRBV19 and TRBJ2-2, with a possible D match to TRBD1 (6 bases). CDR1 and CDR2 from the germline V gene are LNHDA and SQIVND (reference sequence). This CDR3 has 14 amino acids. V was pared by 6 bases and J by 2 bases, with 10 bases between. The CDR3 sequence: CASSRTVNTGELFF. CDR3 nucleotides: TGTGCCAGTAGCAGGACAGTTAACACCGGGGAGCTGTTTTTT.

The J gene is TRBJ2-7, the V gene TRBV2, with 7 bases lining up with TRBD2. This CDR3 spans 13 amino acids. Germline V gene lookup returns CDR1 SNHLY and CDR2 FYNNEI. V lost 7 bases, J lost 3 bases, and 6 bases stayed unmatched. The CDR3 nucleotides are TGTGCCAGCAAGAAAGCGGGGAACTACGAGCAGTACTTC. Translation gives CASKKAGNYEQYF.

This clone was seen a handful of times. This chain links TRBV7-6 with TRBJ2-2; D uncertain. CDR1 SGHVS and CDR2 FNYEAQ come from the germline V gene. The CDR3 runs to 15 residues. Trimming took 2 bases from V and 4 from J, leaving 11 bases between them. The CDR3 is CASSLSRLATGELFF. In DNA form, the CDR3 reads TGTGCCAGCAGCTTATCCCGACTGGCCACCGGGGAGCTGTTTTTT.

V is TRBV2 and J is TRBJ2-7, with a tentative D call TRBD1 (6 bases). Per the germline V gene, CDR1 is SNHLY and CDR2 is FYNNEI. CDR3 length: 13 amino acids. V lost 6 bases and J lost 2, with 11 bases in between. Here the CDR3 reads CASSRGPPYEQYF. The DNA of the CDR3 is TGTGCCAGCAGCAGGGGTCCCCCCTACGAGCAGTACTTC. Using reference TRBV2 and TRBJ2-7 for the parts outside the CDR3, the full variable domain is EPEVTQTPSHQVTQMGQEVILRCVPISNHLYFYWYRQILGQKVEFLVSFYNNEISEKSEIFDDQFSVERPDGSNFTLKIRSTKLEDSAMYFCASSRGPPYEQYFGPGTRLTVT.

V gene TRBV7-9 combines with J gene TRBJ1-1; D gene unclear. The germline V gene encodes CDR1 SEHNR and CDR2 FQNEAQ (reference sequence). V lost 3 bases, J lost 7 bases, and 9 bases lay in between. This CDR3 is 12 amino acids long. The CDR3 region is CASSFRGSEAFF. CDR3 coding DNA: TGTGCCAGCAGCTTTCGTGGCAGTGAAGCTTTCTTT.

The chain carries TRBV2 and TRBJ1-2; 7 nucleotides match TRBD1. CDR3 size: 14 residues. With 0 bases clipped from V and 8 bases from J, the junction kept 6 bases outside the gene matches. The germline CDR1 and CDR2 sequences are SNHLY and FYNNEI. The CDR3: CASSEALRGIGYTF. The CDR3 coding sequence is TGTGCCAGCAGTGAAGCGCTCAGGGGGATAGGCTACACCTTC.

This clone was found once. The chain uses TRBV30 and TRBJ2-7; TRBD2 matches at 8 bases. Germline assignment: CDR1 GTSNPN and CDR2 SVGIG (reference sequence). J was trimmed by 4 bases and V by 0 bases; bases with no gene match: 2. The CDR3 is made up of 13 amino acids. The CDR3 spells CAWSVGLAYEQYF. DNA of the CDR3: TGTGCCTGGAGTGTCGGACTAGCTTACGAGCAGTACTTC.

The CDR3 DNA is TGTGCCAGCAGTTACTCGAGGAATGAAAAACTGTTTTTT. Protein product: CASSYSRNEKLFF. The genes are TRBV6-2 or TRBV6-3 and TRBJ1-4; D gene ambiguous. The CDR3 totals 13 residues. The germline V gene encodes CDR1 MNHEY and CDR2 SVGEGT. V gave up 0 bases and J gave up 5 bases, with 4 bases separating them.

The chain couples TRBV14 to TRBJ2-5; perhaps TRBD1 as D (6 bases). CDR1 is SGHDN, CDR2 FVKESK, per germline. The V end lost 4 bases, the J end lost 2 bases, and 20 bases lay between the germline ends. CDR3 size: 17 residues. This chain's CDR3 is CASSPLSQLTGQETQYF. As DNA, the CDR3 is TGTGCCAGCAGCCCCCTATCCCAACTGACAGGACAAGAGACCCAGTACTTC.

CDR3: CASSNSRSGNTIYF. For the CDR3, the DNA is TGTGCCAGTAGTAATTCCCGCTCTGGAAACACCATATATTTT. The rearrangement uses TRBV19 and TRBJ1-3, with no clear D. Germline CDR1 is LNHDA and CDR2 is SQIVND (reference sequence). The CDR3 consists of 14 residues. The V and J ends lost 4 bases and 0 bases respectively, with 7 bases between them.

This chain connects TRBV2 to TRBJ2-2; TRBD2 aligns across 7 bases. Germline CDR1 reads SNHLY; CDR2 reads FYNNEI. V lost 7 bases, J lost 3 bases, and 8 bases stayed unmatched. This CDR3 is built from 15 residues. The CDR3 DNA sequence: TGTGCCAGCACTGGGGGACTACCCTACACCGGGGAGCTGTTTTTT. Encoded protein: CASTGGLPYTGELFF. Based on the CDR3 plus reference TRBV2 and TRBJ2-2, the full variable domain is EPEVTQTPSHQVTQMGQEVILRCVPISNHLYFYWYRQILGQKVEFLVSFYNNEISEKSEIFDDQFSVERPDGSNFTLKIRSTKLEDSAMYFCASTGGLPYTGELFFGEGSRLTVL.

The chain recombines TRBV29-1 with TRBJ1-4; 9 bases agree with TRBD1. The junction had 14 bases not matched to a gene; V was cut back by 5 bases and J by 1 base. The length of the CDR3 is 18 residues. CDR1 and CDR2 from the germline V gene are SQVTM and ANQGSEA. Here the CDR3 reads CSVFSGQGMGETNEKLFF. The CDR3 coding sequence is TGCAGCGTTTTTTCGGGACAGGGTATGGGTGAAACTAATGAAAAACTGTTTTTT.

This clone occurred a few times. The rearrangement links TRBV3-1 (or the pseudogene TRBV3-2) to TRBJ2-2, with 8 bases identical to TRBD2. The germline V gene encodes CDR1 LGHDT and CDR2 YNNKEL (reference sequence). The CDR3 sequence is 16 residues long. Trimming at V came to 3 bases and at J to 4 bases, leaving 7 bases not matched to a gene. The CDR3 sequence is CASSHFSGKGTGELFF. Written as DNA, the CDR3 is TGTGCCAGCAGCCACTTTAGCGGGAAAGGCACCGGGGAGCTGTTTTTT.

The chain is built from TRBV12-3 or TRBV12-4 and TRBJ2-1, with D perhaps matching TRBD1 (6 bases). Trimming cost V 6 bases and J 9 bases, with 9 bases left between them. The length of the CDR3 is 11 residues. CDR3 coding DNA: TGTGCCAGCAGCAGAGGGGGTGAGCAGTTCTTC. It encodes CASSRGGEQFF.

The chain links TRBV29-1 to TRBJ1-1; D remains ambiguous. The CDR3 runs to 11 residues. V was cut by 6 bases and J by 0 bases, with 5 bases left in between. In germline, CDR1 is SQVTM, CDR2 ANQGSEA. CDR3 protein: CSVLVNTEAFF. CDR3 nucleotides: TGCAGCGTGCTAGTGAACACTGAAGCTTTCTTT. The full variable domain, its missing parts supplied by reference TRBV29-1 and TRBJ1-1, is SAVISQKPSRDICQRGTSLTIQCQVDSQVTMMFWYRQQPGQSLTLIATANQGSEATYESGFVIDKFPISRPNLTFSTLTVSNMSPEDSSIYLCSVLVNTEAFFGQGTRLTVV.

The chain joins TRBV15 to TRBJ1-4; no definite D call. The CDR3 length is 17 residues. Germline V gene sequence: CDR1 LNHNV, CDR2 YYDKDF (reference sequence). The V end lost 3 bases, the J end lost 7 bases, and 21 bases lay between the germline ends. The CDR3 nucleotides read TGTGCCACCAGCAGCCCCCGAGGAGCGGGGTCTGGTGAAAAACTGTTTTTT. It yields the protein CATSSPRGAGSGEKLFF.

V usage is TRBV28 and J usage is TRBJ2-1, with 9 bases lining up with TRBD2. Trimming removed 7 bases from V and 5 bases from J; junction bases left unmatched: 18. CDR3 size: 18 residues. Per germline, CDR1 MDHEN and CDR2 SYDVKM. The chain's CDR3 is CASKSPALGTSIHNEQFF. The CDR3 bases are TGTGCCAGCAAAAGCCCCGCCTTGGGGACTAGCATCCACAATGAGCAGTTCTTC.

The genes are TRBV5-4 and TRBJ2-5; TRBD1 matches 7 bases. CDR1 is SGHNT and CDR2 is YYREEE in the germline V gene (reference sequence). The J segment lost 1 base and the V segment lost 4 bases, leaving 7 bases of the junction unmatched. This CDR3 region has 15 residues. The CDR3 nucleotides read TGTGCCAGCAGCCCCCAGGGGGAGACCCAAGAGACCCAGTACTTC. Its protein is CASSPQGETQETQYF.

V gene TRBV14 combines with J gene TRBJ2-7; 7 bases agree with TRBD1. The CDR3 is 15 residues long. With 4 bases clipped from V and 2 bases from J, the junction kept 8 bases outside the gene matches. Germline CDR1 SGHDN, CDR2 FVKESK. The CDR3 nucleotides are TGTGCCAGCAGCCCTGGGACAGTAGTAGCCTACGAGCAGTACTTC. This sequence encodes CASSPGTVVAYEQYF.

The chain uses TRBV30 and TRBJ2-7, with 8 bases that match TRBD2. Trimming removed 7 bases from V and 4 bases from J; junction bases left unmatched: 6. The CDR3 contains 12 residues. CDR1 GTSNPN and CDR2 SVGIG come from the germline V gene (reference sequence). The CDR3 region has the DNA TGTGCCTCTCGGACTAGCCCATACGAGCAGTACTTC. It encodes CASRTSPYEQYF.